The source of this TCR beta chain is a study of T cell responses to AZD1222 COVID-19 vaccine. Study results and limitations: Among vaccine-associated CD4 TCRs, coverage spanned spike, with dominance at 160-218 and 743-854.

The CDR3 length is 16 residues. V lost 4 bases to trimming and J lost 3 bases, with 15 bases between them. Germline CDR1 MNHEY, CDR2 SMNVEV (reference sequence). TCRdb keeps only in-frame clones here, not all; method: immunoSEQ multiplex PCR. Among tens of thousands of clones listed, roughly 84% were seen once. This clone was observed a few times. The antigen is undetermined. J is TRBJ2-2 and V is TRBV27; D uncertain. This TCR was sampled from an adult in good health. The input for sequencing was peripheral blood, taken on day 0 of AZD1222 vaccination. The CDR3 nucleotides are TGTGCCAGCAGTTCCGTTTTGGGTACAGACACCGGGGAGCTGTTTTTT. This translates into CASSSVLGTDTGELFF.